The present T cell receptor beta chain was sequenced within a study of naive and memory T cell subsets. An equimolar mix of two oligonucleotides served as the beta constant-region primer for TRBC1 and TRBC2. The ligated cDNA underwent four PCR rounds using SP2 and nested alpha and beta constant-region primers. TCRdb redid the calling of the UMI-ligation and nested PCR reads with MiXCR, one entry per CDR3 protein. In the table there are approximately 80,000 distinct CDR3 sequences, 9% to 9.5% of which are singletons. This clonotype was detected many times. Its matching antigen is unknown. Notes on the study in general: TCR counts from RNA may reflect activation-linked expression changes. A clonotype means one alpha or beta sequence, not an alpha/beta pair. Over 95% of naive TCR sequences appeared only once after error correction, unlike memory subsets.

V was cut by 2 bases and J by 7 bases, with 19 bases left in between. The length of the CDR3 is 16 residues. CDR1 MNHEY and CDR2 SVGEGT come from the germline V gene. J is TRBJ2-3 and V is TRBV6-2 or TRBV6-3, with a weak D call TRBD2 (5 bases). The sequence was obtained from a human donor in good health. Specimen: naive CD8+ T cells from blood. The chain's CDR3 is CASSYAGLLLRNTQYF. In DNA, the CDR3 is TGTGCCAGCAGTTACGCAGGACTTCTCCTCAGGAATACGCAGTATTTT.